This T cell receptor beta chain is from a study of blood T cell repertoires in COVID-19. Looking at the study overall: Samples representing acute and convalescent COVID-19 were sourced from the United States, Italy and Spain.

Germline V gene sequence: CDR1 MNHEY, CDR2 SMNVEV (reference sequence). The germline V and J ends were trimmed by 3 bases and 1 base, with 10 bases remaining between them. This CDR3 spans 15 amino acids. Original analysis: Amplifying reference gene primers gave estimates of nucleated cell counts. This table comes from immunoSEQ multiplex PCR, and its TCRdb copy is limited to in-frame clones, with some not included. V, J and clone size derive from that table, while D and trimming were established from the DNA sequence. The sample has approximately 220,000 clones; about 86% are singletons. Adults between about 18 and 89 years of age took part from 20 to 25 US areas. Membership in each cohort depended on participant-reported clinical history.

The TCR sequence derives from a woman in her thirties or forties with acute COVID-19. Sequenced sample: PBMCs or T cells enriched from blood (not recorded which). V usage is TRBV27 and J usage is TRBJ2-1; D might be TRBD2 (5 bases). Here the CDR3 reads CASSFFSGSYNEQFF. CDR3 sequence (DNA): TGTGCCAGCAGTTTTTTCAGCGGATCCTACAATGAGCAGTTCTTC.